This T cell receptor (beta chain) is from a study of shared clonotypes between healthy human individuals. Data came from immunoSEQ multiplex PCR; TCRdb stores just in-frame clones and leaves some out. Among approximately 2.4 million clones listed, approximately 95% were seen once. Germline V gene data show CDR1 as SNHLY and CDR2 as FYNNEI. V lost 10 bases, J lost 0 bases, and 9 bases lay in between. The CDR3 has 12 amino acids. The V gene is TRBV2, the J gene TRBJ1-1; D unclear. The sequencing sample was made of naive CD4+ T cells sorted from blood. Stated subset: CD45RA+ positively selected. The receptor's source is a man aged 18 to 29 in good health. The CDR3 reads CAKTDLNTEAFF. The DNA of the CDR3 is TGTGCCAAGACGGACTTGAACACTGAAGCTTTCTTT.